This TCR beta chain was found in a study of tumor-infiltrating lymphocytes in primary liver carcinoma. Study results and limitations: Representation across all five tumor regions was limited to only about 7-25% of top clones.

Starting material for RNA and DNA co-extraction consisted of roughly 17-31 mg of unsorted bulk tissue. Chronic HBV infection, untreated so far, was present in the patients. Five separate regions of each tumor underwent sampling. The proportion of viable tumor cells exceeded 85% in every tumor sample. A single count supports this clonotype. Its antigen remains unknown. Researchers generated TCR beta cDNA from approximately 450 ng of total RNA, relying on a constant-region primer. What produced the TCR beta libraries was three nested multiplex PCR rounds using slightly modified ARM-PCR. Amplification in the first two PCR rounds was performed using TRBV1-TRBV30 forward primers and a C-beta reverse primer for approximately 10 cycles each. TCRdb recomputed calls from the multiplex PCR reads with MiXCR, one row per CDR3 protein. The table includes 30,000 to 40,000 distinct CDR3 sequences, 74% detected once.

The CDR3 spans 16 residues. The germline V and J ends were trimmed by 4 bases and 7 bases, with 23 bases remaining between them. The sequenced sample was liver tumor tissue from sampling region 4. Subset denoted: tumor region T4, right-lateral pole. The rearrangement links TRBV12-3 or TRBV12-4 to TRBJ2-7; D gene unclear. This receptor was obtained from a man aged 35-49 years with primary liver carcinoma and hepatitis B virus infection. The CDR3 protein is CASSSVVGLGLYEQYF. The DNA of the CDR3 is TGTGCCAGCAGTTCAGTCGTGGGTCTCGGTCTCTATGAGCAGTACTTC.